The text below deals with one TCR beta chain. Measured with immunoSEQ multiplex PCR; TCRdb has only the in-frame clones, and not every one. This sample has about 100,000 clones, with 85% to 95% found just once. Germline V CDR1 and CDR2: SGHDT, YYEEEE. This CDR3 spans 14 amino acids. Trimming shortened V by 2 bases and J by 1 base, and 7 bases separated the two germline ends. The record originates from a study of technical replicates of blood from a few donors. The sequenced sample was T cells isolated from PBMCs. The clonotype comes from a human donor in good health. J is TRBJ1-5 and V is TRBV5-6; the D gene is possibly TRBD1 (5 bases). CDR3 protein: CASSFGASNQPQHF. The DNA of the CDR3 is TGTGCCAGCAGCTTTGGGGCCAGCAATCAGCCCCAGCATTTT.